The entry that follows covers one T cell receptor beta chain sequence. The antigen this receptor binds is unknown. Base-call qualities are not available, and no considerably larger clone is one nucleotide away. Whole blood was collected in K2EDTA tubes by collaborating institutions according to the institutions' own protocols. For TCRbeta analysis, collaborators shipped samples as frozen whole blood, isolated PBMCs, or DNA extracted from either of those sample types. The data were obtained in a study of blood T cell repertoires in COVID-19 (dated by TCRdb to 2018 to 2020). In terms of the full investigation: Samples covering the acute and convalescent phases of COVID-19 were provided by collaborators in the United States, Italy and Spain. The material from the prospective study consisted of cDNA or gDNA derived from T cells, B-cell-depleted T cells, or PBMCs. The dataset comprised deeply sampled blood TCRbeta repertoires from subjects exposed to, actively infected with, or recovered from COVID-19. The repertoires were made available in a free public database intended to serve as a resource for research on the immune response to SARS-CoV-2. Samples came from the ongoing ImmuneRACE study (first 160 participants) plus 1,254 subjects from 6 global collaborators. A de-identified subject ID, COVID-19 status, age in years and sex were almost always included in the sample metadata. Where HLA class I and class II types were available, the types were taken from metadata supplied by the sample provider, not from assay-based typing. The paper's findings and limits, for the study overall: The amount of clinical and demographic metadata varied by source and participant and was provided uncurated.

The immunoSEQ Assay, a bias-controlled multiplex PCR, was used to amplify TCRbeta CDR3 regions from genomic DNA. On the study's bioinformatics: The number of nucleated cells in each sample was estimated by amplification of reference gene primers within the assay. To quantify the absolute abundance of each unique TCRbeta CDR3 rearrangement, sequence reads were collapsed and filtered. For each sample, productive Simpson clonality was calculated by taking the square root of Simpson's diversity index across productive rearrangements. Held by TCRdb, this immuneACCESS table contains in-frame sequences only and omits some clones. Under half of the omission traces to an unresolved V gene where checked; the cause of the rest is unknown. The V and J calls and the clone size are those of that table, but D and trimming were determined from the DNA. The sample table records under 35,000 clones; 85% to 90% of these occur just once. The top ten constitute roughly a tenth of the sample.

Relative to germline, V is 6 bases shorter and J is 5 bases shorter, with 5 bases between their ends. CDR1 and CDR2 are read off the germline V gene as SGHRS and YFSETQ. The CDR3 starts with the cysteine, ends with the phenylalanine, and has 11 residues. The read is trimmed to its CDR3 DNA, 33 bases read in frame from base 1. The sequencing input was peripheral blood. This TCR came from a man between 60 and 75 years old with acute or convalescent COVID-19. Rearrangement joined TRBV5-1 to TRBJ2-2; the D gene cannot be named for sure. The CDR3 reads CASTATGELFF. In nucleotides, the sequence is TGCGCCAGCACCGCGACCGGGGAGCTGTTTTTT.